Listed below are T cell receptor beta chains from one sample, sequenced in a study of shared clonotypes between healthy human individuals. The table came from immunoSEQ multiplex PCR; TCRdb's copy has only in-frame clones and leaves some out. There are some 630,000 clones in the sample; about two thirds occur only once, and approximately 1.8% lies in the top ten. Sequenced material: memory CD4+ T cells sorted from blood. All receptors derive from a woman aged 30 to 39 in good health. Both conserved end residues are part of each CDR3. Fields, in order: D gene, clone size, J gene, V gene, CDR3 DNA, CDR3 protein. The D gene is left open where the match is weak. Size is stated for part of the rows, as once, few or many counts, or as a class when the clone is expanded.

d_call: NA; clone_size: NA; j_call: TRBJ2-1; v_call: TRBV18; cdr3_nt: TGTGCCAGCTCAGCCGGGACAGAGCAGTTCTTC; cdr3_aa: CASSAGTEQFF
d_call: TRBD1; clone_size: NA; j_call: TRBJ2-1; v_call: TRBV9; cdr3_nt: TGTGCCAGCAGCGCGACAGGGAATAGCTACAATGAGCAGTTCTTC; cdr3_aa: CASSATGNSYNEQFF
d_call: NA; clone_size: NA; j_call: TRBJ1-4; v_call: TRBV7-4; cdr3_nt: TGTGCCAGCAGTTACTACAAGGGGGAATTGGGAAAACTGTTTTTT; cdr3_aa: CASSYYKGELGKLFF
d_call: NA; clone_size: NA; j_call: TRBJ1-5; v_call: TRBV10-2; cdr3_nt: TGCGCCAGCAGTGAGTCAGCGGGAAATAGCAATCAGCCCCAGCATTTT; cdr3_aa: CASSESAGNSNQPQHF
d_call: NA; clone_size: NA; j_call: TRBJ2-5; v_call: TRBV30; cdr3_nt: TGTGCCTGGGCGACTACCCAAGAGACCCAGTACTTC; cdr3_aa: CAWATTQETQYF
d_call: NA; clone_size: NA; j_call: TRBJ1-5; v_call: TRBV29-1; cdr3_nt: TGCAGCGTTGCTCACCGAAGCAATCAGCCCCAGCATTTT; cdr3_aa: CSVAHRSNQPQHF
d_call: NA; clone_size: few; j_call: TRBJ1-5; v_call: TRBV18; cdr3_nt: TGTGCCAGCTCACCAAACAGCCATAGCAATCAGCCCCAGCATTTT; cdr3_aa: CASSPNSHSNQPQHF
d_call: NA; clone_size: NA; j_call: TRBJ2-7; v_call: TRBV18; cdr3_nt: TGTGCCAGCTCACCAGGAGAAGGCTTTGGTCTCGGAGAGCAGTACTTC; cdr3_aa: CASSPGEGFGLGEQYF
d_call: TRBD2; clone_size: NA; j_call: TRBJ2-4; v_call: TRBV5-6; cdr3_nt: TGTGCCAGCAGCTTGCGAAGCGGGAGGAACATTCAGTACTTC; cdr3_aa: CASSLRSGRNIQYF
d_call: NA; clone_size: NA; j_call: TRBJ2-1; v_call: TRBV27; cdr3_nt: TGTGCCAGCAGCCCACAGGGCAGGGGATCCTACAATGAGCAGTTCTTC; cdr3_aa: CASSPQGRGSYNEQFF
d_call: NA; clone_size: NA; j_call: TRBJ2-5; v_call: TRBV5-6; cdr3_nt: TGTGCCAGCAGCTTGTATGCGGAGAGAACCCAGTACTTC; cdr3_aa: CASSLYAERTQYF
d_call: TRBD1; clone_size: few; j_call: TRBJ1-1; v_call: TRBV10-3; cdr3_nt: TGTGCCATCAGTGCAGGACAGGAGAACACTGAAGCTTTCTTT; cdr3_aa: CAISAGQENTEAFF
d_call: TRBD1; clone_size: NA; j_call: TRBJ2-3; v_call: TRBV30; cdr3_nt: TGTGCCTGGAGTCCCCCCGGACAGGCTGGTTGGACGTACACAGATACGCAGTATTTT; cdr3_aa: CAWSPPGQAGWTYTDTQYF
d_call: NA; clone_size: NA; j_call: TRBJ1-4; v_call: TRBV27; cdr3_nt: TGTGCCAGCGGCAAGCCGAAAGGGGGAGCAAATGAAAAACTGTTTTTT; cdr3_aa: CASGKPKGGANEKLFF
d_call: TRBD2; clone_size: NA; j_call: TRBJ2-5; v_call: TRBV6-5; cdr3_nt: TGTGGAGGACTAGCGGGAACAGAGACCCAGTACTTC; cdr3_aa: CGGLAGTETQYF
d_call: NA; clone_size: few; j_call: TRBJ2-6; v_call: TRBV28; cdr3_nt: TGTGCCAGCAGAAAACAGGGAAGGTGGGCCAACGTCCTGACTTTC; cdr3_aa: CASRKQGRWANVLTF
d_call: TRBD2; clone_size: NA; j_call: TRBJ2-6; v_call: TRBV4-1; cdr3_nt: TGCGCCAGCAGCCAAGATCTTGGAGCGGGAGTTGGTGGGGCCAACGTCCTGACTTTC; cdr3_aa: CASSQDLGAGVGGANVLTF
d_call: NA; clone_size: NA; j_call: TRBJ1-3; v_call: TRBV10-3; cdr3_nt: TGTGCCATCAGTCCGAACTCTGGAAACACCATATATTTT; cdr3_aa: CAISPNSGNTIYF
d_call: NA; clone_size: NA; j_call: TRBJ2-1; v_call: TRBV2; cdr3_nt: TGTGCCAGCAGTGAGGAGGAAGCCTCCTACAATGAGCAGTTCTTC; cdr3_aa: CASSEEEASYNEQFF
d_call: NA; clone_size: NA; j_call: TRBJ1-2; v_call: TRBV6-1; cdr3_nt: TGTGCCGGGAGCTCCGTGACAGGATATGGCTACACCTTC; cdr3_aa: CAGSSVTGYGYTF
d_call: TRBD2; clone_size: NA; j_call: TRBJ2-7; v_call: TRBV7-9; cdr3_nt: TGTGCCAGCAGCTTAGCGGGGCTAGCGGTAACCTCCTACGAGCAGTACTTC; cdr3_aa: CASSLAGLAVTSYEQYF
d_call: NA; clone_size: NA; j_call: TRBJ2-7; v_call: TRBV4-1; cdr3_nt: TGCGCCAGCAAGCACGCCGGCGGATCCTACGAGCAGTACTTC; cdr3_aa: CASKHAGGSYEQYF
d_call: TRBD2; clone_size: NA; j_call: TRBJ2-6; v_call: TRBV19; cdr3_nt: TGTGCCAGTAGTTCGCGGGGGTCCTACTCTGGGGCCAACGTCCTGACTTTC; cdr3_aa: CASSSRGSYSGANVLTF
d_call: NA; clone_size: NA; j_call: TRBJ2-5; v_call: TRBV18; cdr3_nt: TGTGCCAGCTCAGCCTCGGGGCCGGAGACCCAGTACTTC; cdr3_aa: CASSASGPETQYF
d_call: NA; clone_size: many; j_call: TRBJ2-7; v_call: TRBV7-2; cdr3_nt: TGTGCCAGCAGCTCCGACTTCAACCCGACATACGAGCAGTACTTC; cdr3_aa: CASSSDFNPTYEQYF
d_call: NA; clone_size: few; j_call: TRBJ2-1; v_call: TRBV19; cdr3_nt: TGTGCCAGTAGTACCCTAGCAGGAATAGGCAATGAGCAGTTCTTC; cdr3_aa: CASSTLAGIGNEQFF
d_call: NA; clone_size: NA; j_call: TRBJ1-2; v_call: TRBV28; cdr3_nt: TGTGCCAGCCGCAGGGGCCACAACTATGGCTACACCTTC; cdr3_aa: CASRRGHNYGYTF
d_call: TRBD1; clone_size: NA; j_call: TRBJ1-2; v_call: TRBV18; cdr3_nt: TGTGCCAGCTCCCAGAGACAGGGCTATGGCTACACCTTC; cdr3_aa: CASSQRQGYGYTF
d_call: TRBD1; clone_size: NA; j_call: TRBJ1-4; v_call: TRBV10-3; cdr3_nt: TGTGCCACCCAGGGACAGCTTAATGAAAAACTGTTTTTT; cdr3_aa: CATQGQLNEKLFF
d_call: TRBD2; clone_size: NA; j_call: TRBJ2-7; v_call: TRBV2; cdr3_nt: TGTGCCAGCACTGGACTAGCGGGAGTCCACGAGCAGTACTTC; cdr3_aa: CASTGLAGVHEQYF
d_call: TRBD1; clone_size: NA; j_call: TRBJ1-1; v_call: TRBV7-9; cdr3_nt: TGTGCCAGCAGCCCGGGACAGGCATTCGGGAACACTGAAGCTTTCTTT; cdr3_aa: CASSPGQAFGNTEAFF
d_call: NA; clone_size: NA; j_call: TRBJ2-2; v_call: TRBV25-1; cdr3_nt: TGTGCCAGCAGTAAGCCGAACACCGGGGAGCTGTTTTTT; cdr3_aa: CASSKPNTGELFF
d_call: TRBD2; clone_size: NA; j_call: TRBJ2-7; v_call: TRBV6-1; cdr3_nt: TGTGCCAGCAGTGGCCCCGGGACTAGTACCACCTACGAGCAGTACTTC; cdr3_aa: CASSGPGTSTTYEQYF
d_call: NA; clone_size: few; j_call: TRBJ2-1; v_call: TRBV5-1; cdr3_nt: TGCGCCAGCAGCAGGGACTTGAGCTCCTACAATGAGCAGTTCTTC; cdr3_aa: CASSRDLSSYNEQFF
d_call: NA; clone_size: few; j_call: TRBJ1-2; v_call: TRBV28; cdr3_nt: TGTGCCAGCAGTTACGACGGAAGAATTAACTATGGCTACACCTTC; cdr3_aa: CASSYDGRINYGYTF
d_call: TRBD2; clone_size: NA; j_call: TRBJ2-1; v_call: TRBV10-3; cdr3_nt: TGTGCCATCAGTGGCCAGACTAGCGGGGGCTACAATGAGCAGTTCTTC; cdr3_aa: CAISGQTSGGYNEQFF
d_call: TRBD1; clone_size: NA; j_call: TRBJ1-2; v_call: TRBV30; cdr3_nt: TGTGCCTGGAAACCCTCCGGGACAGGACCCTATGGCTACACCTTC; cdr3_aa: CAWKPSGTGPYGYTF
d_call: TRBD1; clone_size: NA; j_call: TRBJ1-5; v_call: TRBV19; cdr3_nt: TGTGCCAGTAAAGGACAGGGCAACAATCAGCCCCAGCATTTT; cdr3_aa: CASKGQGNNQPQHF
d_call: NA; clone_size: NA; j_call: TRBJ2-2; v_call: TRBV28; cdr3_nt: TGTGCCAGCAGTTTTGACCATAACACCGGGGAGCTGTTTTTT; cdr3_aa: CASSFDHNTGELFF
d_call: NA; clone_size: NA; j_call: TRBJ1-6; v_call: TRBV7-2; cdr3_nt: TGTGCCAGCAGCTTACGGGGTGGGGGGTCACCCCTCCACTTT; cdr3_aa: CASSLRGGGSPLHF
d_call: TRBD2; clone_size: NA; j_call: TRBJ2-1; v_call: TRBV6-6; cdr3_nt: TGTGCCAGCAGTTACCCCGCTAGCGGGAACCGGAATGAGCAGTTCTTC; cdr3_aa: CASSYPASGNRNEQFF
d_call: NA; clone_size: NA; j_call: TRBJ1-5; v_call: TRBV2; cdr3_nt: TGTGCCAGCAGTGTACCCGGGCAGCCCCAGCATTTT; cdr3_aa: CASSVPGQPQHF
d_call: NA; clone_size: NA; j_call: TRBJ1-5; v_call: TRBV7-2; cdr3_nt: TGTGCCAGCAGCTTACAGGGAGATCAGCCCCAGCATTTT; cdr3_aa: CASSLQGDQPQHF
d_call: TRBD2; clone_size: NA; j_call: TRBJ2-2; v_call: TRBV19; cdr3_nt: TGTGCCAGTAGTATAGAGGGAGGGCCGGCCGGGGAGCTGTTTTTT; cdr3_aa: CASSIEGGPAGELFF
d_call: TRBD2; clone_size: NA; j_call: TRBJ2-3; v_call: TRBV4-1; cdr3_nt: TGCGCCAGCAGCCACGGACGACTAGCGGGAGAGTCCCCCCTAGGGCAGTATTTT; cdr3_aa: CASSHGRLAGESPLGQYF
d_call: TRBD1; clone_size: NA; j_call: TRBJ2-1; v_call: TRBV13; cdr3_nt: TGTGCCAGCAACCCCCCCGGGACAGGGAGGACTGAGCAGTTCTTC; cdr3_aa: CASNPPGTGRTEQFF
d_call: NA; clone_size: NA; j_call: TRBJ1-1; v_call: TRBV18; cdr3_nt: TGTGCCAGCAGGGTAAACACTGAAGCTTTCTTT; cdr3_aa: CASRVNTEAFF
d_call: NA; clone_size: once; j_call: TRBJ2-1; v_call: TRBV6-5; cdr3_nt: TGTGCCAGCAGGTCCGGGACACGGGTCAATGAGCAGTTCTTC; cdr3_aa: CASRSGTRVNEQFF
d_call: NA; clone_size: NA; j_call: TRBJ2-7; v_call: TRBV5-5; cdr3_nt: TGTGCCAGCAGGATGAGGGGGTTAGAGCCCTACGAGCAGTACTTC; cdr3_aa: CASRMRGLEPYEQYF